A single sample is the source of the 8 T cell receptor beta chains below, sequenced in a study of cytomegalovirus exposure and HLA in healthy donors. This PCR relied on a set of 60 Vbeta primers and 13 Jbeta primers. Clones were read by immunoSEQ multiplex PCR, and TCRdb kept only the in-frame ones, dropping some. Of around 70,000 clones in the sample, less than 80% are singletons; the top ten hold 8% to 9.5%. Sequencing input: PBMCs. All receptors derive from a middle-aged woman in good health and CMV-seropositive.

The CDR3 bases are TGTGCCAGCTCATCGACAGGGCGGAACACTGAAGCTTTCTTT. This encodes CASSSTGRNTEAFF. V gene TRBV18 combines with J gene TRBJ1-1; 7 bases align to TRBD1. Germline trimming cut 5 bases from V and 1 base from J; bases unmatched to any gene: 4. This CDR3 has 14 amino acids. Per the germline V gene, CDR1 is KGHSH and CDR2 is LQKENI.

The rearrangement joins TRBV28 to TRBJ1-6, with a tentative D call TRBD1 (5 bases). Deletions cut 9 bases from V and 0 bases from J, with 12 bases between. CDR3 length: 15 residues. The germline V gene has CDR1 MDHEN and CDR2 SYDVKM. The CDR3 region is CASQGASSYNSPLHF. The DNA of the CDR3 is TGTGCCAGTCAAGGGGCGAGCTCCTATAATTCACCCCTCCACTTT.

The V call is TRBV6-5, the J call TRBJ1-6; D not certain. The CDR3 is 15 residues long. The V and J ends lost 9 bases and 0 bases respectively, with 12 bases between them. Germline loops: CDR1 MNHEY, CDR2 SVGAGI. CDR3 bases: TGTGCCAGTAGGGAGATGAGCTCCTATAATTCACCCCTCCACTTT. Residues: CASREMSSYNSPLHF.

There are a few counts of this clone. The J gene is TRBJ2-1, the V gene TRBV29-1, with TRBD1 matching 10 bases. This CDR3 comprises 12 residues. CDR1 is SQVTM, CDR2 ANQGSEA, per germline. V shed 8 bases and J 5 bases; nucleotides not matched to a gene: 3. CDR3 loop: CSTGQGDNEQFF. The DNA for the CDR3 is TGCAGCACCGGACAGGGGGACAATGAGCAGTTCTTC.

The CDR3 nucleotides read TGCTCCAAGCCGCGTAACACTGAAGCTTTCTTT. This sequence encodes CSKPRNTEAFF. The chain employs TRBV20-1 and TRBJ1-1; D is ambiguous. The CDR3 sequence is 11 residues long. CDR1 is DFQATT, CDR2 SNEGSKA, per germline (reference sequence).

The V and J genes are TRBV6-1 and TRBJ1-4; D may be TRBD1 (5 bases). V lost 0 bases and J 8 bases, leaving 16 bases between the germline ends. Germline CDR1 and CDR2: MNHNS and SASEGT. This CDR3 region has 16 residues. Written as DNA, the CDR3 is TGTGCCAGCAGTGAAGCAGGTTGGGGGGGTCGCGAAAAACTGTTTTTT. As protein: CASSEAGWGGREKLFF.

The CDR3: CASSPYPRGEGGELFF. CDR3 coding DNA: TGTGCCAGCAGCCCATACCCCCGGGGGGAAGGCGGGGAGCTGTTTTTT. This rearrangement joins TRBV7-7 to TRBJ2-2; TRBD2 agrees at 7 bases. V was clipped by 5 bases and J by 7 bases; unmatched bases: 13. CDR3 size: 16 residues. CDR1 and CDR2 (germline): SSHAT, FNYEAQ (reference sequence).

The genes are TRBV30 and TRBJ2-7, with D tentatively TRBD2 (6 bases). This CDR3 spans 11 amino acids. Deletions cut 0 bases from V and 7 bases from J, with 7 bases between. Germline lookup yields CDR1 GTSNPN and CDR2 SVGIG (reference sequence). In nucleotides, the CDR3 is TGTGCCTGGAGTGTACGGGGGGAGCAGTACTTC. It specifies CAWSVRGEQYF.